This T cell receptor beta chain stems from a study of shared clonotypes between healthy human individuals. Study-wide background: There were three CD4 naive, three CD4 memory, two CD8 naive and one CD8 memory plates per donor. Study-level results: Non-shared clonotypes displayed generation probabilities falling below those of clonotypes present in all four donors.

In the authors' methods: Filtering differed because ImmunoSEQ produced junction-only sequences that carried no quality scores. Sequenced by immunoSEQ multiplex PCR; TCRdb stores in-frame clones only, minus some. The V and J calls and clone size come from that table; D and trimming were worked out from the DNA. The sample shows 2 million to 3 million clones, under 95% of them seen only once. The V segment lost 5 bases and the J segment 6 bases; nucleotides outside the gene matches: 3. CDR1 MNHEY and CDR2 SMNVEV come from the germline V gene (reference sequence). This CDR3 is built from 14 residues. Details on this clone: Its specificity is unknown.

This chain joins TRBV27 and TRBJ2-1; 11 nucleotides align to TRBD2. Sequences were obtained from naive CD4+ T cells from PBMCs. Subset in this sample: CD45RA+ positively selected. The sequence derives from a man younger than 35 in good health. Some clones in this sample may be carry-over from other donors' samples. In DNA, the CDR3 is TGTGCCAGCAGTACTAGCGGGAGTCTCAATGAGCAGTTCTTC. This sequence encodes CASSTSGSLNEQFF.